These 18 T cell receptor beta chains were all obtained from the same sample, sequenced in a study of CD8 T cells in Susac syndrome. After extraction with the RNeasy kit, roughly 0.45 to 1 ug of the RNA was reverse transcribed using random hexamers. TCRdb reanalysed the immunoSEQ multiplex PCR reads using MiXCR and keeps one entry per CDR3 protein. There are under 200,000 distinct CDR3 sequences in the sample; roughly 90% occur only once, and 0.087% lies in the top ten. Input material: CD4+ T cells from PBMCs. The receptors stem from a human donor with Susac syndrome.

The sample holds a few counts of this clonotype. This rearrangement joins TRBV6-8 to TRBJ1-2; D is unresolved. The CDR3 totals 13 residues. The germline V gene encodes CDR1 MNHGY and CDR2 SAAAGT. V was shortened by 2 bases and J by 3 bases, with 7 bases between the two germline ends. CDR3 DNA sequence: TGTGCCAGCAGTTACGCGGGTGACTATGGCTACACCTTC. Its protein is CASSYAGDYGYTF.

The chain joins TRBV10-3 to TRBJ2-3; 12 positions agree with TRBD2. Germline V gene sequence: CDR1 ENHRY, CDR2 SYGVKD. Trimming removed 9 bases from V and 4 bases from J; junction bases left unmatched: 2. This CDR3 has 13 amino acids. The CDR3 DNA is TGTGCCATTCTAGCGGGAGGGGCAGATACGCAGTATTTT. The encoded protein is CAILAGGADTQYF.

The chain recombines TRBV3-1 with TRBJ2-1; D is ambiguous. Per germline, CDR1 LGHDT and CDR2 YNNKEL (reference sequence). This CDR3 comprises 15 residues. V lost 4 bases to trimming and J lost 0 bases, with 10 bases between them. DNA of the CDR3: TGTGCCAGCAGCCCATCGAGCAGCTCCTACAATGAGCAGTTCTTC. Translated, it gives CASSPSSSSYNEQFF.

This chain connects TRBV27 to TRBJ2-1; a possible D gene is TRBD2 (6 bases). Looked up from germline, CDR1 is MNHEY and CDR2 is SMNVEV (reference sequence). Between the trimmed V and J ends, which lost 0 bases and 9 bases, there was a span of 9 bases. The CDR3 consists of 13 residues. This CDR3 reads CASSLSGRSEQFF. The CDR3 nucleotides read TGTGCCAGCAGTTTATCCGGGAGAAGTGAGCAGTTCTTC.

This rearrangement joins TRBV5-8 to TRBJ1-1; 9 bases are shared with TRBD1. V gave up 2 bases and J gave up 3 bases; unmatched junction bases: 8. The CDR3 covers 16 residues. Germline V CDR1 and CDR2: SGHTS, YDEGEE. The CDR3 nucleotides read TGTGCCAGCAGCTTAGGTGGGAGGACAGGGGACACTGAAGCTTTCTTT. Translated, it gives CASSLGGRTGDTEAFF.

This clonotype was recorded once. The V call is TRBV28, the J call TRBJ2-3, with D maybe TRBD1 (5 bases). V lost 3 bases and J 1 base, leaving 14 bases between the germline ends. The CDR3 runs 16 residues. Looked up from germline, CDR1 is MDHEN and CDR2 is SYDVKM. The CDR3 coding sequence is TGTGCCAGCAGTTTCGTAGGGGCAATTGGCACAGATACGCAGTATTTT. Its translation is CASSFVGAIGTDTQYF. The variable domain in full, completed from reference TRBV28 and TRBJ2-3, reads DVKVTQSSRYLVKRTGEKVFLECVQDMDHENMFWYRQDPGLGLRLIYFSYDVKMKEKGDIPEGYSVSREKKERFSLILESASTNQTSMYLCASSFVGAIGTDTQYFGPGTRLTVL.

This chain links TRBV12-3 or TRBV12-4 with TRBJ2-1; TRBD1 might be the D (6 bases). The CDR3 is 15 amino acids. Trimming removed 4 bases from V and 8 bases from J, with 18 bases in between. Written as DNA, the CDR3 is TGTGCCAGCAGTTCTGACAGGACTTTCGGGGATGAGCAGTTCTTC. Translation: CASSSDRTFGDEQFF.

V is TRBV10-3 and J is TRBJ2-7; TRBD2 matches 11 bases. This CDR3 has 15 residues. The V and J ends lost 3 bases and 0 bases, in that order; junction bases with no gene match: 1. The germline CDR1 and CDR2 sequences are ENHRY and SYGVKD. In DNA, the CDR3 is TGTGCCATCAGTGAACTAGCGGGGGCCTCCTACGAGCAGTACTTC. This gives the protein CAISELAGASYEQYF.

The chain has TRBV7-8 and TRBJ2-2, with 7 bases fitting TRBD1. V gave up 8 bases and J gave up 2 bases; unmatched junction bases: 5. Germline CDR1 reads SGHVS; CDR2 reads FQNEAQ. The CDR3 covers 14 residues. CDR3 region: CASLGQANTGELFF. CDR3 coding DNA: TGTGCCAGCCTCGGACAGGCTAACACCGGGGAGCTGTTTTTT.

This rearrangement joins TRBV20-1 to TRBJ2-3; tentative D call: TRBD2 (6 bases). The CDR3 is made up of 13 amino acids. Deletions cut 7 bases from V and 1 base from J, with 12 bases between. Per the germline V gene, CDR1 is DFQATT and CDR2 is SNEGSKA (reference sequence). The CDR3, as DNA: TGCAGTGGGCGACTAGAAGGCACAGATACGCAGTATTTT. This gives the protein CSGRLEGTDTQYF.

The rearrangement uses TRBV9 and TRBJ2-3; D unclear. V was pared by 3 bases and J by 2 bases, with 7 bases between. Germline V gene lookup returns CDR1 SGDLS and CDR2 YYNGEE. The CDR3 has 13 amino acids. This CDR3 is CASSAAHTDTQYF. The CDR3 nucleotides read TGTGCCAGCAGCGCAGCCCACACAGATACGCAGTATTTT.

The chain links TRBV9 to TRBJ2-2; D is possibly TRBD1 or TRBD2 (7 bases each). CDR3 length: 17 amino acids. Germline assignment: CDR1 SGDLS and CDR2 YYNGEE. With 6 bases removed from V and 2 bases from J, the gap between germline ends came to 20 bases. CDR3 residues: CASTPWGGTVNTGELFF. CDR3 DNA: TGTGCCAGCACGCCATGGGGGGGGACAGTTAACACCGGGGAGCTGTTTTTT.

The J gene is TRBJ2-1, the V gene TRBV5-1, with 9 bases identical to TRBD1. Germline V CDR1 and CDR2: SGHRS, YFSETQ. The V segment lost 2 bases and the J segment 6 bases; nucleotides outside the gene matches: 6. The CDR3 has 15 amino acids. CDR3 residues: CASSFWTGAVNEQFF. In DNA form, the CDR3 reads TGCGCCAGCAGCTTCTGGACAGGGGCGGTCAATGAGCAGTTCTTC.

The V and J genes are TRBV4-2 and TRBJ2-1, with D possibly matching TRBD2 (6 bases). Germline CDR1 LGHNA, CDR2 YNFKEQ. There are 18 residues in the CDR3. V was shortened by 3 bases and J by 4 bases, with 22 bases between the two germline ends. CDR3 protein: CASSQTTIGGGVYNEQFF. As DNA, the CDR3 is TGTGCCAGCAGCCAGACTACAATCGGGGGAGGAGTTTACAATGAGCAGTTCTTC.

The J gene is TRBJ1-5, the V gene TRBV19; 8 nucleotides align to TRBD1. V lost 7 bases to trimming and J lost 7 bases; unmatched junction nucleotides: 6. The CDR3 covers 13 residues. Germline-derived CDR1 and CDR2 are LNHDA and SQIVND (reference sequence). CDR3 sequence (DNA): TGTGCCAGTACCGGACAGGGTGGCCAGCCCCAGCATTTT. Its protein product is CASTGQGGQPQHF.

This chain connects TRBV20-1 to TRBJ2-7, with a tentative D call TRBD1 (5 bases). CDR1 and CDR2 from the germline V gene are DFQATT and SNEGSKA (reference sequence). Trimming shortened V by 4 bases and J by 4 bases, and 14 bases separated the two germline ends. The CDR3 spans 13 residues. The CDR3 loop reads CSATRTPTYEQYF. The CDR3 DNA follows: TGCAGTGCTACCCGGACACCTACTTACGAGCAGTACTTC.

The rearrangement uses TRBV5-1 and TRBJ1-1; weak D call: TRBD1 (5 bases). The germline CDR1 and CDR2 sequences are SGHRS and YFSETQ. V was shortened by 1 base and J by 1 base, with 17 bases between the two germline ends. The CDR3 has 17 amino acids. In DNA, the CDR3 is TGCGCCAGCAGCTTGTTTATAGGGGAGCAGGGGAACACTGAAGCTTTCTTT. It encodes CASSLFIGEQGNTEAFF.

The chain combines TRBV4-1 with TRBJ2-3; D may be TRBD1 (6 bases). V was clipped by 1 base and J by 1 base, with 9 bases between them. This CDR3 region has 15 residues. CDR1 and CDR2 from the germline V gene are MGHRA and YSYEKL. CDR3 sequence (DNA): TGCGCCAGCAGCCAAGGGGGGCGGGGCACAGATACGCAGTATTTT. Protein sequence: CASSQGGRGTDTQYF.